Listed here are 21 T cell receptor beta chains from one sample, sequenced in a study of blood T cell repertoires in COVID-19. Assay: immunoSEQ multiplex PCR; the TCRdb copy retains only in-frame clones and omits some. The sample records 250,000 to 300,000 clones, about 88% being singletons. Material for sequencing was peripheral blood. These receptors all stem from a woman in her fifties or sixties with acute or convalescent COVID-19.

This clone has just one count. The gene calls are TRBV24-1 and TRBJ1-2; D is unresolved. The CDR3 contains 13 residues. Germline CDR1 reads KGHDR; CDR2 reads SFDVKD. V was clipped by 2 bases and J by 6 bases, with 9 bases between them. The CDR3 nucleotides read TGTGCCACCAGTGATTCGGTGTTGAATGGCTACACCTTC. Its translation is CATSDSVLNGYTF.

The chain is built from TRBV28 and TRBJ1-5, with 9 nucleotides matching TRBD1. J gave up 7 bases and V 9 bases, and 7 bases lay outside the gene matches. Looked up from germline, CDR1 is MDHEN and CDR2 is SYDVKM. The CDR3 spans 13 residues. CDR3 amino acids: CASTDRGGQPQHF. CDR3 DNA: TGTGCCAGTACGGACAGGGGCGGCCAGCCCCAGCATTTT.

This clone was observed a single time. CDR3: CASSLTRVGNTGELFF. The CDR3 DNA reads TGTGCCAGCAGCTTAACGAGGGTCGGAAACACCGGGGAGCTGTTTTTT. The chain joins TRBV7-3 to TRBJ2-2; possibly TRBD2 for D (5 bases). The CDR3 spans 16 residues. V was pared by 0 bases and J by 2 bases, with 10 bases between. Germline loops: CDR1 SGHTA, CDR2 FQGTGA. The entire variable domain, with the rest obtained from reference TRBV7-3 and TRBJ2-2, is as follows: GAGVSQTPSNKVTEKGKYVELRCDPISGHTALYWYRQSLGQGPEFLIYFQGTGAADDSGLPNDRFFAVRPEGSVSTLKIQRTERGDSAVYLCASSLTRVGNTGELFFGEGSRLTVL.

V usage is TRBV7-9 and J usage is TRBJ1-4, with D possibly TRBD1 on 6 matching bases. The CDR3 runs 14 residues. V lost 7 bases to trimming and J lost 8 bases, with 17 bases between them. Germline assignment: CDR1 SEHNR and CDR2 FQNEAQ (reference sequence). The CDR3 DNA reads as TGTGCCAGCACCTACGGGGGGGCGCGCGAAAAACTGTTTTTT. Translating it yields CASTYGGAREKLFF. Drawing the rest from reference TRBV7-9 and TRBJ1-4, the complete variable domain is DTGVSQNPRHKITKRGQNVTFRCDPISEHNRLYWYRQTLGQGPEFLTYFQNEAQLEKSRLLSDRFSAERPKGSFSTLEIQRTEQGDSAMYLCASTYGGAREKLFFGSGTQLSVL.

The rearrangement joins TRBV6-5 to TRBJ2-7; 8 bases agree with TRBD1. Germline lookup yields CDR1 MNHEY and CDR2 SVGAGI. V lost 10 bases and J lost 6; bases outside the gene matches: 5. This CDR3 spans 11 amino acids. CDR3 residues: CATTTGGEQYF. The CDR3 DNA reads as TGTGCCACCACTACAGGGGGCGAGCAGTACTTC.

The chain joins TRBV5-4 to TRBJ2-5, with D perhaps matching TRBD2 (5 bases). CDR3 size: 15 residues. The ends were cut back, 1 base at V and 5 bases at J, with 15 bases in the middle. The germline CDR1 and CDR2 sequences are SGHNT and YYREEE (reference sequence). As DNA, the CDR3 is TGTGCCAGCAGCTTGCTCCTAGCTAAGGTGGAGACCCAGTACTTC. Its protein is CASSLLLAKVETQYF.

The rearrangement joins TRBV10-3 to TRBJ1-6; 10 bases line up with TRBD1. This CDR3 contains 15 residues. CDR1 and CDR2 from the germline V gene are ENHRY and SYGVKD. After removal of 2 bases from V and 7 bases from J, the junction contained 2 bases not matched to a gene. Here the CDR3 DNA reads TGTGCCATCAGTGAGGAGGGACAGGGGAATTCACCCCTCCACTTT. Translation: CAISEEGQGNSPLHF.

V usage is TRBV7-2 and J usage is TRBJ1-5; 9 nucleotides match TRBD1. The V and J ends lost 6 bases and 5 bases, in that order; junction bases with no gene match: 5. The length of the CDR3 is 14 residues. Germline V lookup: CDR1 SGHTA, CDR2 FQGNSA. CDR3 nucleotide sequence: TGTGCCAGCAGGGTCCGGGACAGGGATCAGCCCCAGCATTTT. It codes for CASRVRDRDQPQHF. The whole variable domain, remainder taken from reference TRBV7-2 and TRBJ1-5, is GAGVSQSPSNKVTEKGKDVELRCDPISGHTALYWYRQSLGQGLEFLIYFQGNSAPDKSGLPSDRFSAERTGGSVSTLTIQRTQQEDSAVYLCASRVRDRDQPQHFGDGTRLSIL.

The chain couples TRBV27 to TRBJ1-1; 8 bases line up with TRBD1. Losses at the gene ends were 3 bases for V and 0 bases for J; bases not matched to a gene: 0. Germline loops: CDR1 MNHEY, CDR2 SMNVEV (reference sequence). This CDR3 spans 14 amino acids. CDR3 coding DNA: TGTGCCAGCAGTTTGGACAGGGTGAACACTGAAGCTTTCTTT. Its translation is CASSLDRVNTEAFF.

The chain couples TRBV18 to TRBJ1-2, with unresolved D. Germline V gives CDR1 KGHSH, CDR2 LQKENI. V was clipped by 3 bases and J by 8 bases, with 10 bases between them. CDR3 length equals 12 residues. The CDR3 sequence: CASSPLGEGYTF. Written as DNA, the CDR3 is TGTGCCAGCTCACCCTTAGGAGAAGGCTACACCTTC.

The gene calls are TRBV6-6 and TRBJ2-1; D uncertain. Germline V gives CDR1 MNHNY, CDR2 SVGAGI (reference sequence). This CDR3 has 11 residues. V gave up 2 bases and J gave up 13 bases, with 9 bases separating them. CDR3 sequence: CASSYSAKQFF. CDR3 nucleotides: TGTGCCAGCAGTTACAGCGCAAAACAGTTCTTC.

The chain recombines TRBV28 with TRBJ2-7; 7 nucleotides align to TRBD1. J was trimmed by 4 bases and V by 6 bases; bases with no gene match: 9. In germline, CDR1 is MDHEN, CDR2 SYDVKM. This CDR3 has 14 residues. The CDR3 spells CASSSGTDHYEQYF. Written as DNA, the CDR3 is TGTGCCAGCAGCTCCGGGACAGACCATTACGAGCAGTACTTC.

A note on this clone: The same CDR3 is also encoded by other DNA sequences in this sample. CDR3 protein: CASSPTGNTEAFF. CDR3 coding DNA: TGTGCCAGCAGCCCGACAGGGAACACTGAAGCTTTCTTT. The chain recombines TRBV3-1 (or the pseudogene TRBV3-2) with TRBJ1-1; the D gene is possibly TRBD1 (6 bases). Germline CDR1 is LGHDT and CDR2 is YNNKEL (reference sequence). V shed 4 bases and J shed 1 base, with 7 bases lying between them. The CDR3 is made up of 13 amino acids.

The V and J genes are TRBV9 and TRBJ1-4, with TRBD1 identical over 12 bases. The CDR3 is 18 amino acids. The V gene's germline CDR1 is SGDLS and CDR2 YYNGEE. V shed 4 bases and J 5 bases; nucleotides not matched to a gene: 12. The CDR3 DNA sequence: TGTGCCAGCAGCCCCCGCGGGGACAGGGGGCGGTTAAATGAAAAACTGTTTTTT. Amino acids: CASSPRGDRGRLNEKLFF.

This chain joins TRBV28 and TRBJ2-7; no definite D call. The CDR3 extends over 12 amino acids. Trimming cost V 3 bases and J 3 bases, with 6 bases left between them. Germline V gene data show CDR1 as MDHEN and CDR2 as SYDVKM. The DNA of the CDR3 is TGTGCCAGCAGTTTTCGGGTCTACGAGCAGTACTTC. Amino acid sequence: CASSFRVYEQYF.

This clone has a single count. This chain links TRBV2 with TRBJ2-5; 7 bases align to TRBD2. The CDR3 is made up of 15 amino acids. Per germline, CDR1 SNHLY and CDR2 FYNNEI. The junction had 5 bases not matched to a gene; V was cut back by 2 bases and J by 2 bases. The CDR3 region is CASSERSSGQETQYF. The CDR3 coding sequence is TGTGCCAGCAGTGAACGGTCTAGCGGACAAGAGACCCAGTACTTC. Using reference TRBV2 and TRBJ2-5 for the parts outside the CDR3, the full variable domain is EPEVTQTPSHQVTQMGQEVILRCVPISNHLYFYWYRQILGQKVEFLVSFYNNEISEKSEIFDDQFSVERPDGSNFTLKIRSTKLEDSAMYFCASSERSSGQETQYFGPGTRLLVL.

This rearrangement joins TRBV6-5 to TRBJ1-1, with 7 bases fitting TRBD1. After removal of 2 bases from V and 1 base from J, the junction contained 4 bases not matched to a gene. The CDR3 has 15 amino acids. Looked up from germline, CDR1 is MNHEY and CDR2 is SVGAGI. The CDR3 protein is CASSYQQGTNTEAFF. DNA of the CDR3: TGTGCCAGCAGTTACCAACAGGGGACGAACACTGAAGCTTTCTTT.

Written as DNA, the CDR3 is TGTGCCAGCAGCTTACAAGCCCAAGAGACCCAGTACTTC. Encoded protein: CASSLQAQETQYF. The chain carries TRBV7-3 and TRBJ2-5; D is ambiguous. Germline CDR1 reads SGHTA; CDR2 reads FQGTGA. V shed 2 bases and J shed 1 base, with 5 bases lying between them. The CDR3 runs to 13 residues. Full variable domain (outside the CDR3, taken from reference TRBV7-3 and TRBJ2-5): GAGVSQTPSNKVTEKGKYVELRCDPISGHTALYWYRQSLGQGPEFLIYFQGTGAADDSGLPNDRFFAVRPEGSVSTLKIQRTERGDSAVYLCASSLQAQETQYFGPGTRLLVL.

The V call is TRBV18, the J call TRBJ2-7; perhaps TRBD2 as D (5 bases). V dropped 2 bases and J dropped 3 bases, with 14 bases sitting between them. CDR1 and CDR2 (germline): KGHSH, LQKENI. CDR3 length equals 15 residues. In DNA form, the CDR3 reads TGTGCCAGCTCACCAACGGGGTCAATACTCTACGAGCAGTACTTC. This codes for CASSPTGSILYEQYF.

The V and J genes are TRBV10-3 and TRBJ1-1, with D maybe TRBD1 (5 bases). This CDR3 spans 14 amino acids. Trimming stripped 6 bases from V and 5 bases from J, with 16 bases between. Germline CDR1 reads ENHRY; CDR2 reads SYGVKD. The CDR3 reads CAIRPSGWGTEAFF. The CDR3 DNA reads TGTGCCATCAGACCAAGCGGGTGGGGGACTGAAGCTTTCTTT.

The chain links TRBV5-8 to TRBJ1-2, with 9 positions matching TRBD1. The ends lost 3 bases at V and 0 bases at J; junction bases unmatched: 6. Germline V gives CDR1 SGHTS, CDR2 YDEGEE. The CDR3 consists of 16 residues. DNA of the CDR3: TGTGCCAGCAGCTGGTCCGGGACAGGGACTAACTATGGCTACACCTTC. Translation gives CASSWSGTGTNYGYTF. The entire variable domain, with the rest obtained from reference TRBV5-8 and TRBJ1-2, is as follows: EAGVTQSPTHLIKTRGQQATLRCSPISGHTSVYWYQQALGLGLQFLLWYDEGEERNRGNFPPRFSGRQFPNYSSELNVNALELEDSALYLCASSWSGTGTNYGYTFGSGTRLTVV.